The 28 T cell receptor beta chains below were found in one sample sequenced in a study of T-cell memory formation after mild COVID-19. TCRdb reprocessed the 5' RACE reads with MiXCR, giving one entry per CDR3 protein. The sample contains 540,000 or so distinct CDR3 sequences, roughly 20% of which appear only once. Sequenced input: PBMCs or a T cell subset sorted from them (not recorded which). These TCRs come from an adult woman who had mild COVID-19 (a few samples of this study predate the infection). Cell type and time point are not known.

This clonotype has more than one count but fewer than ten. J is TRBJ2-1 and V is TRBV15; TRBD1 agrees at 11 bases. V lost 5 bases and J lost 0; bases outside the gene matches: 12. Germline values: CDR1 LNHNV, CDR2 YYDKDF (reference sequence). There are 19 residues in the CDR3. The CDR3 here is CATSLARDRGASSYNEQFF. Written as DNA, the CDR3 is TGTGCCACCAGCTTAGCACGGGACAGGGGGGCCAGCTCCTACAATGAGCAGTTCTTC.

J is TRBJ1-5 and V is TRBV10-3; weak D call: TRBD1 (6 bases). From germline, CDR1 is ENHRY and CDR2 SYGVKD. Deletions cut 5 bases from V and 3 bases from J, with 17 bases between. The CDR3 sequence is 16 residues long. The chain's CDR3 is CAISPEQGIVNQPQHF. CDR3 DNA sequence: TGTGCCATCAGTCCGGAACAGGGAATCGTCAATCAGCCCCAGCATTTT.

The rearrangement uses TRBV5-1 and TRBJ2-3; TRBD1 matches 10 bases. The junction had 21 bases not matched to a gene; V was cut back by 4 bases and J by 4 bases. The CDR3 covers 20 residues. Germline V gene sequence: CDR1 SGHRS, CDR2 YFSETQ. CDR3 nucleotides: TGCGCCAGCAGCGTCTTCGACAGGGGGCGAAAGAGGGAATATGCAGATACGCAGTATTTT. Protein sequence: CASSVFDRGRKREYADTQYF.

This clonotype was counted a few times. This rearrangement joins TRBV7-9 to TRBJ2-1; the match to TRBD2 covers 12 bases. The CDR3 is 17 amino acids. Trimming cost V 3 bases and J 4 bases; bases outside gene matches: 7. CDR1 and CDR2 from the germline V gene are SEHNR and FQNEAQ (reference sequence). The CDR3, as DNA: TGTGCCAGCAGCTTTGGACTAGCGGGATATCGATACAATGAGCAGTTCTTC. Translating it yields CASSFGLAGYRYNEQFF.

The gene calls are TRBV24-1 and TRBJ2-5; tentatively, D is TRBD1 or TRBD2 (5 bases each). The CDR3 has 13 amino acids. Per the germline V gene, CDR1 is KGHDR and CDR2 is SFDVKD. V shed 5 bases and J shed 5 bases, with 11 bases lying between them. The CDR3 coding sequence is TGTGCCACCAGTGTCAACGGGGCTGAGACCCAGTACTTC. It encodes CATSVNGAETQYF.

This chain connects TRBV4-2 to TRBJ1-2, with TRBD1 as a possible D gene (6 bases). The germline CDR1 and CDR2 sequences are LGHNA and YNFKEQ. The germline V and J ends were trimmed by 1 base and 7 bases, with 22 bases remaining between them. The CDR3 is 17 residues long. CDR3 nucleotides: TGTGCCAGCAGCCAAGCCGAAGTAATTCAGGGGTATGGTGGCTACACCTTC. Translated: CASSQAEVIQGYGGYTF.

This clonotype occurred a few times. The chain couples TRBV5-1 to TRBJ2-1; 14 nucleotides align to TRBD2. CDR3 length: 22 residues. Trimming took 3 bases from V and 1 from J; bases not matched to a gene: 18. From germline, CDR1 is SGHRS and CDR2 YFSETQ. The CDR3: CASSSRDRGLAGAGRSYNEQFF. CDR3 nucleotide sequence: TGCGCCAGCAGCTCCCGGGACAGGGGACTAGCGGGGGCGGGTAGGTCCTACAATGAGCAGTTCTTC.

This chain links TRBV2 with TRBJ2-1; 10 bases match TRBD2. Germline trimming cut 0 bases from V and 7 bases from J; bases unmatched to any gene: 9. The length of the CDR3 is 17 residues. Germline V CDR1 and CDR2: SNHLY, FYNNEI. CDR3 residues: CASSEAELAGTGNEQFF. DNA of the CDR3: TGTGCCAGCAGTGAAGCGGAACTAGCGGGGACGGGGAATGAGCAGTTCTTC.

Written as DNA, the CDR3 is TGTGCCAGCAGCCAGCCCCCGGAGGAACAGTACTTC. Amino acids: CASSQPPEEQYF. The chain joins TRBV7-9 to TRBJ2-7; tentative D call: TRBD2 (5 bases). Germline V lookup: CDR1 SEHNR, CDR2 FQNEAQ (reference sequence). V dropped 5 bases and J dropped 10 bases, with 15 bases sitting between them. The CDR3 is 12 amino acids.

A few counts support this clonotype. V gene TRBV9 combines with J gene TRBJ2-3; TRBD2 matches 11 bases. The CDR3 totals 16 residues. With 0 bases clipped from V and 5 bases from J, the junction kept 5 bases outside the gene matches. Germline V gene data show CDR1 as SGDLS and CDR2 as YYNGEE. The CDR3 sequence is CASSVASGGIGDTQYF. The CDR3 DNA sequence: TGTGCCAGCAGCGTAGCTAGCGGGGGGATTGGAGATACGCAGTATTTT.

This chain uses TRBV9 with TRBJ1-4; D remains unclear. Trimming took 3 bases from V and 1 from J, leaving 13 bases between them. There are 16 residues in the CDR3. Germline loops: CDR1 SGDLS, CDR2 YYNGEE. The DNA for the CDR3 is TGTGCCAGCAGCGCCCTAAGTCCGGGAACTAATGAAAAACTGTTTTTT. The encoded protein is CASSALSPGTNEKLFF.

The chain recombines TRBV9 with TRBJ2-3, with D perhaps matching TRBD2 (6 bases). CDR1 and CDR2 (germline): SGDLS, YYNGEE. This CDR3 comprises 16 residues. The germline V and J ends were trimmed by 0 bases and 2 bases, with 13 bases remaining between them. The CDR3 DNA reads TGTGCCAGCAGCGTAGCTACCGGGGGTACCACAGATACGCAGTATTTT. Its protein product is CASSVATGGTTDTQYF.

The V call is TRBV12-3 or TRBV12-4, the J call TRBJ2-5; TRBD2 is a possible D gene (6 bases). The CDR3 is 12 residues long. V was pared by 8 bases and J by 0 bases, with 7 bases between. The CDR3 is CASRDYQETQYF. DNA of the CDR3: TGTGCCAGCCGGGACTACCAAGAGACCCAGTACTTC.

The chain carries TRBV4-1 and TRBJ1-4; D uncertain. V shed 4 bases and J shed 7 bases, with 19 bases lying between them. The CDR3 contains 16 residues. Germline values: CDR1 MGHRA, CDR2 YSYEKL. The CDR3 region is CASSPLVHPMAEKLFF. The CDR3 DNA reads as TGCGCCAGCAGCCCCCTAGTCCACCCGATGGCTGAAAAACTGTTTTTT.

This CDR3 reads CASSLVGRPRPNYGYTF. CDR3 nucleotide sequence: TGTGCCAGCAGCTTAGTTGGCAGACCGAGACCTAACTATGGCTACACCTTC. V and J are TRBV7-8 and TRBJ1-2; no reliable D call. V dropped 1 base and J dropped 0 bases, with 15 bases sitting between them. The germline V gene encodes CDR1 SGHVS and CDR2 FQNEAQ. The CDR3 is made up of 17 amino acids.

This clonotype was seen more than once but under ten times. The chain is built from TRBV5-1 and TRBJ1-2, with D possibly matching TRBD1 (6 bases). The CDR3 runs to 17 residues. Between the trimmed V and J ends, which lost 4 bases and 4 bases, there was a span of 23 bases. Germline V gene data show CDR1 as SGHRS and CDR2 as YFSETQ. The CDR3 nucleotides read TGCGCCAGCAGCCCGTCGGGAATAGACAGGACCTTCTATGGCTACACCTTC. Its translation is CASSPSGIDRTFYGYTF.

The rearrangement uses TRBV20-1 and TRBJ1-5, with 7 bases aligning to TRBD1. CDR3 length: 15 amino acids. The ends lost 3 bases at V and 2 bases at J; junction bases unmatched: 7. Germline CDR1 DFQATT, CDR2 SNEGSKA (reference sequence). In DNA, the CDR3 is TGCAGTGCTAGCCACCGACAGGGAGGCAATCAGCCCCAGCATTTT. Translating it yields CSASHRQGGNQPQHF.

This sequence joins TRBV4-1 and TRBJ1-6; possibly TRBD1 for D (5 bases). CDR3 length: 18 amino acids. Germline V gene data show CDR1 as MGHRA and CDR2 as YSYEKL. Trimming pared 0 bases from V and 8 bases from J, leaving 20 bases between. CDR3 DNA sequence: TGCGCCAGCAGCCAAGAGGCGCCATTGGGGCATAGTGATTCACCCCTCCACTTT. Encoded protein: CASSQEAPLGHSDSPLHF.

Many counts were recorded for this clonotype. The CDR3 bases are TGCGCCAGCAGCCTAGCGGGAGTGTCCTACGAGCAGTACTTC. Translating gives CASSLAGVSYEQYF. This chain connects TRBV5-1 to TRBJ2-7; the match to TRBD2 covers 10 bases. Germline CDR1 is SGHRS and CDR2 is YFSETQ. V lost 4 bases to trimming and J lost 1 base; unmatched junction nucleotides: 2. CDR3 length equals 14 residues.

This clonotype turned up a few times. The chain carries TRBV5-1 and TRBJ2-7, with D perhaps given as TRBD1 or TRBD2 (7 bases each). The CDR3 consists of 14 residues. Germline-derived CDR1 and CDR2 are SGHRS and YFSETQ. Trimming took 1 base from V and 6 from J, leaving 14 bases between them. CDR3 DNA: TGCGCCAGCAGCTTGTGGCAGGGGGGGAGCGAGCAGTACTTC. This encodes CASSLWQGGSEQYF.

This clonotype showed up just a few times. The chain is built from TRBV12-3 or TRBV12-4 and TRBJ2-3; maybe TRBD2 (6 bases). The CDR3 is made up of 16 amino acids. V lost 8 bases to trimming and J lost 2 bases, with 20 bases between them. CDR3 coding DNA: TGTGCCAGCCAACATGAGGCGGGGCCCCACACAGATACGCAGTATTTT. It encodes CASQHEAGPHTDTQYF.

CDR3 amino acids: CASSLGASGQGETQYF. The DNA of the CDR3 is TGTGCCAGCAGCTTAGGAGCTAGCGGGCAGGGAGAGACCCAGTACTTC. The chain employs TRBV7-3 and TRBJ2-5; 8 bases are shared with TRBD2. V shed 2 bases, J shed 4 bases, and the junction held 9 bases outside the gene matches. This CDR3 comprises 16 residues. From germline, CDR1 is SGHTA and CDR2 FQGTGA.

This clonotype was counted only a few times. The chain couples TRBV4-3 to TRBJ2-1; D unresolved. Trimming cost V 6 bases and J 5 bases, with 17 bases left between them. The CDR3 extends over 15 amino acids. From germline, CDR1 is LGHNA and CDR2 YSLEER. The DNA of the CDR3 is TGCGCCAGCAGTTCCGGACCACTTAGAGACAATGAGCAGTTCTTC. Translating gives CASSSGPLRDNEQFF.

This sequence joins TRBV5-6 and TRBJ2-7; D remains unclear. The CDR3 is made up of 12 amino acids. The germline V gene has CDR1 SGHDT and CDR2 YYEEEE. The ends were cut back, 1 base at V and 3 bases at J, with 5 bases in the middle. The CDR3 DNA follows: TGTGCCAGCAGCTTGAACGTCTACGAGCAGTACTTC. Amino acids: CASSLNVYEQYF.

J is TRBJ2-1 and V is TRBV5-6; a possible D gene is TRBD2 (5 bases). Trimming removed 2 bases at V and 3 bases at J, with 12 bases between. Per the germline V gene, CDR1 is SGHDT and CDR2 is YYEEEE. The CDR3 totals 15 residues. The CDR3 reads CASSFLAGDYNEQFF. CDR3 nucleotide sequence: TGTGCCAGCAGCTTCCTAGCTGGGGACTACAATGAGCAGTTCTTC.

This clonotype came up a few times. The CDR3 nucleotides read TGCGCCAGCAGCTTGGACGCGGGAGACGAGACCGGGGAGCTGTTTTTT. It translates to CASSLDAGDETGELFF. This sequence joins TRBV5-1 and TRBJ2-2; 7 bases fit TRBD2. With 0 bases clipped from V and 5 bases from J, the junction kept 7 bases outside the gene matches. The CDR3 is made up of 16 amino acids. Germline loops: CDR1 SGHRS, CDR2 YFSETQ.

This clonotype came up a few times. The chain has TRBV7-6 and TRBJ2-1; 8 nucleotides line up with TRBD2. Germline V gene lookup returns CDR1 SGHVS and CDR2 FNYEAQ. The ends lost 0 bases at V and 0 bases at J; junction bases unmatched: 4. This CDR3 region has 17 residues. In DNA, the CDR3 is TGTGCCAGCAGCTTAGCGGCACTAGCGGCCTCCTACAATGAGCAGTTCTTC. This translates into CASSLAALAASYNEQFF.

The CDR3 sequence is CASSKPGAVYEQYF. In DNA form, the CDR3 reads TGTGCCAGCAGTAAGCCAGGGGCCGTCTACGAGCAGTACTTC. The rearrangement links TRBV6-2 or TRBV6-3 to TRBJ2-7; a weak D match, TRBD1 (6 bases). Germline V gene data show CDR1 as MNHEY and CDR2 as SVGEGT. The CDR3 runs to 14 residues. The V end lost 5 bases, the J end lost 3 bases, and 14 bases lay between the germline ends.